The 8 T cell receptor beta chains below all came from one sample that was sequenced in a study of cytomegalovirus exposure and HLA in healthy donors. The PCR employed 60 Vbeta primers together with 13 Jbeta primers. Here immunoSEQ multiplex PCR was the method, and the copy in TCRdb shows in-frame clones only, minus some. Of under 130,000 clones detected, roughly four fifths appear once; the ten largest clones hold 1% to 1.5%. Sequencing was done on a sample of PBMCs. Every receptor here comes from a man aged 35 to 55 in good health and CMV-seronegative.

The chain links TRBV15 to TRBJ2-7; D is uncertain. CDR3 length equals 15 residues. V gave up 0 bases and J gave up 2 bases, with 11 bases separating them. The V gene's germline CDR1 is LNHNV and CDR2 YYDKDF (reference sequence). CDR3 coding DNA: TGTGCCACCAGCAGAGATAGAACAGTGACCTACGAGCAGTACTTC. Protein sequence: CATSRDRTVTYEQYF.

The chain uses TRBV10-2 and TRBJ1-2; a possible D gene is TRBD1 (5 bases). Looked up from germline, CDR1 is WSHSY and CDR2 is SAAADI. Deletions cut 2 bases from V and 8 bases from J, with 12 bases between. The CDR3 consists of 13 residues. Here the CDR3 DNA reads TGCGCCAGCAGTGAGGACAGTTACGGGGGCTACACCTTC. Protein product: CASSEDSYGGYTF.

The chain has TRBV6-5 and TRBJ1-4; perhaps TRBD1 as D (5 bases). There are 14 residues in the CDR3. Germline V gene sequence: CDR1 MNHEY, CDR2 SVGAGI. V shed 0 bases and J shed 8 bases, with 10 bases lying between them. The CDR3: CASSYSGRLEKLFF. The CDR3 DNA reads TGTGCCAGCAGTTACTCGGGGCGGCTGGAAAAACTGTTTTTT.

The CDR3, as DNA: TGTGCCAGTAGCTCAAGGACAACGAGCTCCTACGAGCAGTACTTC. Residues: CASSSRTTSSYEQYF. This rearrangement joins TRBV19 to TRBJ2-7; D perhaps matches TRBD1 (5 bases). V shed 6 bases and J shed 0 bases, with 15 bases lying between them. Germline loops: CDR1 LNHDA, CDR2 SQIVND (reference sequence). The CDR3 covers 15 residues.

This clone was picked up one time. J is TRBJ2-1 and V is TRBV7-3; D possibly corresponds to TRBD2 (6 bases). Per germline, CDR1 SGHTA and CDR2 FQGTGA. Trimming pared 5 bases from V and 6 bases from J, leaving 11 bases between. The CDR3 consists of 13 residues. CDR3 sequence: CASSHGGFNEQFF. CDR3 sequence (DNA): TGTGCCAGCAGCCATGGAGGGTTCAATGAGCAGTTCTTC.

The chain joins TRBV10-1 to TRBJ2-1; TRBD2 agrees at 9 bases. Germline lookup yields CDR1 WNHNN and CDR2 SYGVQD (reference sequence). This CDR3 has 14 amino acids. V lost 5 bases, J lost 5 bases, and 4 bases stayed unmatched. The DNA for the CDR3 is TGCGCCAGCAGTTTTCTAGCGGGGAACAATGAGCAGTTCTTC. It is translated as CASSFLAGNNEQFF.

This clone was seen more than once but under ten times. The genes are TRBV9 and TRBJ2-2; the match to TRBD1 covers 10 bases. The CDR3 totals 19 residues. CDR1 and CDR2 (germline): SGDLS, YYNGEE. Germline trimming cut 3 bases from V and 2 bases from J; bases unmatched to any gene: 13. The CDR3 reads CASSAYRDRGPLNTGELFF. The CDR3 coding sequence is TGTGCCAGCAGCGCCTACCGGGACAGGGGACCCCTAAACACCGGGGAGCTGTTTTTT.

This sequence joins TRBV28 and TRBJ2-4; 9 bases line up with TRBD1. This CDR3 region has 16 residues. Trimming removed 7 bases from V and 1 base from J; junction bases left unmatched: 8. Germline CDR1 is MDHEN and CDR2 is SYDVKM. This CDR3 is CASNPAGTGAKNIQYF. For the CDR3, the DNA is TGTGCCAGCAACCCAGCCGGGACAGGGGCCAAAAACATTCAGTACTTC.